The rows below give T cell receptor beta chains drawn from one sample of a study of cytomegalovirus exposure and HLA in healthy donors. Sequencing used immunoSEQ multiplex PCR; TCRdb keeps in-frame clones, though not all of them. Of more than 130,000 clones listed, roughly 88% were seen once; the top ten hold around 8%. The specimen sequenced was PBMCs. Every receptor here comes from a woman under 30 in good health and CMV-seropositive. CDR3s include the opening cysteine and the closing phenylalanine or tryptophan. Fields, in order: J gene, clone size, V gene, D gene, CDR3 DNA, CDR3 protein. D genes are given only for firm matches. Rows give clone size only sometimes, using once, few, many, or a class for an expanded clone.

j_call: TRBJ1-2; clone_size: .; v_call: TRBV30; d_call: TRBD1; cdr3_nt: TGTGCCTGGAGTGAACAGGGGCCCAACTATGGCTACACCTTC; cdr3_aa: CAWSEQGPNYGYTF
j_call: TRBJ2-1; clone_size: .; v_call: TRBV5-4; d_call: .; cdr3_nt: TGTGCCAGCAGCTTGGACAGCAGCTCCTACAATGAGCAGTTCTTC; cdr3_aa: CASSLDSSSYNEQFF
j_call: TRBJ1-2; clone_size: once; v_call: TRBV9; d_call: .; cdr3_nt: TGTGCCAGCAGCCCCGGGTTCACTAGGGGCTACACCTTC; cdr3_aa: CASSPGFTRGYTF
j_call: TRBJ2-3; clone_size: .; v_call: TRBV14; d_call: TRBD2; cdr3_nt: TGTGCCAGCAGCACCGGACTAGCTAGCACAGATACGCAGTATTTT; cdr3_aa: CASSTGLASTDTQYF
j_call: TRBJ2-3; clone_size: once; v_call: TRBV30; d_call: .; cdr3_nt: TGTGCCTGGAGGCAGGGGTCCATTAGAGATACGCAGTATTTT; cdr3_aa: CAWRQGSIRDTQYF
j_call: TRBJ1-6; clone_size: .; v_call: TRBV4-3; d_call: TRBD1; cdr3_nt: TGCGCCAGCAGCCCAGGGGGATCCTATAATTCACCCCTCCACTTT; cdr3_aa: CASSPGGSYNSPLHF
j_call: TRBJ2-3; clone_size: .; v_call: TRBV6-1; d_call: TRBD1; cdr3_nt: TGTGCCAGCAGTGAAGGACAGGGGGCCACAGATACGCAGTATTTT; cdr3_aa: CASSEGQGATDTQYF
j_call: TRBJ2-1; clone_size: .; v_call: TRBV2; d_call: TRBD1; cdr3_nt: TGTGCCAGCCAGGGGACAGACCTCGGTGAGCAGTTCTTC; cdr3_aa: CASQGTDLGEQFF
j_call: TRBJ2-7; clone_size: .; v_call: TRBV5-1; d_call: TRBD1; cdr3_nt: TGCGCCAGCAGGCCCGCCGGGACAGGGGCCTACGAGCAGTACTTC; cdr3_aa: CASRPAGTGAYEQYF
j_call: TRBJ1-2; clone_size: .; v_call: TRBV6-1; d_call: TRBD1; cdr3_nt: TGTGCCAGCAGTTGGACGGACAGGGGCTATGGCTACACCTTC; cdr3_aa: CASSWTDRGYGYTF
j_call: TRBJ2-2; clone_size: .; v_call: TRBV7-2; d_call: .; cdr3_nt: TGTGCCAGCAGCTTCGGGACACCGAACACCGGGGAGCTGTTTTTT; cdr3_aa: CASSFGTPNTGELFF
j_call: TRBJ2-1; clone_size: .; v_call: TRBV6-1; d_call: .; cdr3_nt: TGTGCCAGCAGTGAGCAGGGTCCCTTCAATGAGCAGTTCTTC; cdr3_aa: CASSEQGPFNEQFF
j_call: TRBJ1-2; clone_size: once; v_call: TRBV5-6; d_call: .; cdr3_nt: TGTGCCAGCAGCTTGCCGGGTAACTATGGCTACACCTTC; cdr3_aa: CASSLPGNYGYTF
j_call: TRBJ2-3; clone_size: .; v_call: TRBV19; d_call: .; cdr3_nt: TGTGCCAGTAGGCTAGCAACTAGCACAGATACGCAGTATTTT; cdr3_aa: CASRLATSTDTQYF
j_call: TRBJ1-3; clone_size: .; v_call: TRBV15; d_call: .; cdr3_nt: TGTGCCACCAGCAGAGATCGAGGGAGGGGCGAAAACACCATATATTTT; cdr3_aa: CATSRDRGRGENTIYF
j_call: TRBJ1-1; clone_size: .; v_call: TRBV15; d_call: .; cdr3_nt: TGTGCCACCAGCAGGGGATCGGGGTTCTCTGAAGCTTTCTTT; cdr3_aa: CATSRGSGFSEAFF
j_call: TRBJ1-5; clone_size: .; v_call: TRBV9; d_call: .; cdr3_nt: TGTGCCAGCAGCGTAGCAGGGACAAATCAGCCCCAGCATTTT; cdr3_aa: CASSVAGTNQPQHF
j_call: TRBJ2-1; clone_size: .; v_call: TRBV4-2; d_call: .; cdr3_nt: TGTGCCAGCAGCCAAGAATTCGGTTACAATGAGCAGTTCTTC; cdr3_aa: CASSQEFGYNEQFF
j_call: TRBJ1-1; clone_size: .; v_call: TRBV4-3; d_call: .; cdr3_nt: TGCGCCAGCAGCCAAGAGCATCCAGGACACCCAAGGGCTTTCTTT; cdr3_aa: CASSQEHPGHPRAFF
j_call: TRBJ2-7; clone_size: once; v_call: TRBV28; d_call: .; cdr3_nt: TGTGCCAGCCGCCCGGGGGGCGCTTACGAGCAGTACTTC; cdr3_aa: CASRPGGAYEQYF
j_call: TRBJ2-1; clone_size: .; v_call: TRBV9; d_call: TRBD2; cdr3_nt: TGTGCCAGCAGCGTAGAAACGGGAGGGCTTAATGAGCAGTTCTTC; cdr3_aa: CASSVETGGLNEQFF
j_call: TRBJ2-7; clone_size: .; v_call: TRBV28; d_call: .; cdr3_nt: TGTGCCAGCAGTGATAACAGGTTGGCCTACGAGCAGTACTTC; cdr3_aa: CASSDNRLAYEQYF
j_call: TRBJ1-6; clone_size: .; v_call: TRBV2; d_call: TRBD1; cdr3_nt: TGTGCCAGCAGTTCGGACAGGGGGAGCTCCTATAATTCACCCCTCCACTTT; cdr3_aa: CASSSDRGSSYNSPLHF
j_call: TRBJ1-2; clone_size: .; v_call: TRBV11-1; d_call: .; cdr3_nt: TGTGCCAGCAGCGAGGGACACGGACTTCTCTATGGCTACACCTTC; cdr3_aa: CASSEGHGLLYGYTF
j_call: TRBJ1-1; clone_size: few; v_call: TRBV27; d_call: TRBD1; cdr3_nt: TGTGCCAGCAGTCTTGACAGGGTGAACACTGAAGCTTTCTTT; cdr3_aa: CASSLDRVNTEAFF
j_call: TRBJ1-5; clone_size: .; v_call: TRBV27; d_call: .; cdr3_nt: TGTGCCAGCAGTTTATGGCAGGCGGAGGTGCTGCCCCAGCATTTT; cdr3_aa: CASSLWQAEVLPQHF
j_call: TRBJ1-4; clone_size: .; v_call: TRBV29-1; d_call: TRBD1; cdr3_nt: TGCAGCGTTTTGGACAGGGATAATGAAAAACTGTTTTTT; cdr3_aa: CSVLDRDNEKLFF
j_call: TRBJ1-2; clone_size: .; v_call: TRBV6-5; d_call: .; cdr3_nt: TGTGCCAGCAGTTACGTGGACAGCTACTATGGCTACACCTTC; cdr3_aa: CASSYVDSYYGYTF
j_call: TRBJ1-5; clone_size: once; v_call: TRBV6-5; d_call: .; cdr3_nt: TGTGCCAGCCGGGGGTCCATTCGGGGCAATCAGCCCCAGCATTTT; cdr3_aa: CASRGSIRGNQPQHF
j_call: TRBJ2-2; clone_size: few; v_call: TRBV4-2; d_call: TRBD2; cdr3_nt: TGTGCCAGCAGCCCACTGACTAGCGGGGGGCATGTCGGGGAGCTGTTTTTT; cdr3_aa: CASSPLTSGGHVGELFF
j_call: TRBJ2-3; clone_size: .; v_call: TRBV19; d_call: .; cdr3_nt: TGTGCCCCCACGGGGGTCTTCACAGATACGCAGTATTTT; cdr3_aa: CAPTGVFTDTQYF
j_call: TRBJ2-2; clone_size: .; v_call: TRBV11-2; d_call: TRBD2; cdr3_nt: TGTGCCAGCAGCCTTAGGGGGGCTAGCGGGACCGGGGAGCTGTTTTTT; cdr3_aa: CASSLRGASGTGELFF
j_call: TRBJ1-3; clone_size: .; v_call: TRBV12-5; d_call: TRBD1; cdr3_nt: TGTGCTAGTGGTTTGCCACGATGCCAGGGGGCTACTGGAAACACCATATATTTT; cdr3_aa: CASGLPRCQGATGNTIYF
j_call: TRBJ2-5; clone_size: .; v_call: TRBV15; d_call: TRBD2; cdr3_nt: TGTGCCACCAGCCGCCCGACTAGCGGGGGGGTTGGGTACCAAGAGACCCAGTACTTC; cdr3_aa: CATSRPTSGGVGYQETQYF
j_call: TRBJ2-2; clone_size: once; v_call: TRBV6-4; d_call: .; cdr3_nt: TGTGCCAGCAGTGACTCGGGGGGGCGCGTGTCCGGGGAGCTGTTTTTT; cdr3_aa: CASSDSGGRVSGELFF
j_call: TRBJ2-7; clone_size: once; v_call: TRBV13; d_call: .; cdr3_nt: TGTGCCAGCAGCCGTCCGGCTAGCGAGGGCTACGAGCAGTACTTC; cdr3_aa: CASSRPASEGYEQYF
j_call: TRBJ2-1; clone_size: .; v_call: TRBV2; d_call: TRBD2; cdr3_nt: TGTGCCAGCAGTGATACCCTTCTAGCGGGAGGTCCGCACAATGAGCAGTTCTTC; cdr3_aa: CASSDTLLAGGPHNEQFF
j_call: TRBJ1-6; clone_size: few; v_call: TRBV25-1; d_call: TRBD1; cdr3_nt: TGTGCCACCGGACAGGGGTACGGCAATTCACCCCTCCACTTT; cdr3_aa: CATGQGYGNSPLHF
j_call: TRBJ2-7; clone_size: .; v_call: TRBV5-1; d_call: TRBD2; cdr3_nt: TGCGCCAGCAGGACTAGCGAAGGAGTGTACGAGCAGTACTTC; cdr3_aa: CASRTSEGVYEQYF
j_call: TRBJ2-1; clone_size: .; v_call: TRBV5-1; d_call: .; cdr3_nt: TGCGCCAGCAGCTTGATCCCGCTGAACAAAAACAATGAGCAGTTCTTC; cdr3_aa: CASSLIPLNKNNEQFF